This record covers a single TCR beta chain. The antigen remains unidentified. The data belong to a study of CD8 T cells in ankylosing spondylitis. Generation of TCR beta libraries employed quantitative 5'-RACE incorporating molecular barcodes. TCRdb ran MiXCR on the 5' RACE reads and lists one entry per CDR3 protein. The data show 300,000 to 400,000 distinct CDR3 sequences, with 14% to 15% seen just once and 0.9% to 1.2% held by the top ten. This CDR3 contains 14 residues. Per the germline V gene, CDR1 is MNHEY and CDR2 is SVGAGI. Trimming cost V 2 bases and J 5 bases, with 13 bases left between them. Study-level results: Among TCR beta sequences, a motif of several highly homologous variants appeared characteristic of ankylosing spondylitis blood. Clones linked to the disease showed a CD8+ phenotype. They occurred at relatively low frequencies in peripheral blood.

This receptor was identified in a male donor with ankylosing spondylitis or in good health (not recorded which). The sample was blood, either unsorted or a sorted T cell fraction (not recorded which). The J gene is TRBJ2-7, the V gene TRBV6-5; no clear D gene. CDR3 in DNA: TGTGCCAGCAGTTACCGGGTAGCTAAGAACGAGCAGTACTTC. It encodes CASSYRVAKNEQYF.